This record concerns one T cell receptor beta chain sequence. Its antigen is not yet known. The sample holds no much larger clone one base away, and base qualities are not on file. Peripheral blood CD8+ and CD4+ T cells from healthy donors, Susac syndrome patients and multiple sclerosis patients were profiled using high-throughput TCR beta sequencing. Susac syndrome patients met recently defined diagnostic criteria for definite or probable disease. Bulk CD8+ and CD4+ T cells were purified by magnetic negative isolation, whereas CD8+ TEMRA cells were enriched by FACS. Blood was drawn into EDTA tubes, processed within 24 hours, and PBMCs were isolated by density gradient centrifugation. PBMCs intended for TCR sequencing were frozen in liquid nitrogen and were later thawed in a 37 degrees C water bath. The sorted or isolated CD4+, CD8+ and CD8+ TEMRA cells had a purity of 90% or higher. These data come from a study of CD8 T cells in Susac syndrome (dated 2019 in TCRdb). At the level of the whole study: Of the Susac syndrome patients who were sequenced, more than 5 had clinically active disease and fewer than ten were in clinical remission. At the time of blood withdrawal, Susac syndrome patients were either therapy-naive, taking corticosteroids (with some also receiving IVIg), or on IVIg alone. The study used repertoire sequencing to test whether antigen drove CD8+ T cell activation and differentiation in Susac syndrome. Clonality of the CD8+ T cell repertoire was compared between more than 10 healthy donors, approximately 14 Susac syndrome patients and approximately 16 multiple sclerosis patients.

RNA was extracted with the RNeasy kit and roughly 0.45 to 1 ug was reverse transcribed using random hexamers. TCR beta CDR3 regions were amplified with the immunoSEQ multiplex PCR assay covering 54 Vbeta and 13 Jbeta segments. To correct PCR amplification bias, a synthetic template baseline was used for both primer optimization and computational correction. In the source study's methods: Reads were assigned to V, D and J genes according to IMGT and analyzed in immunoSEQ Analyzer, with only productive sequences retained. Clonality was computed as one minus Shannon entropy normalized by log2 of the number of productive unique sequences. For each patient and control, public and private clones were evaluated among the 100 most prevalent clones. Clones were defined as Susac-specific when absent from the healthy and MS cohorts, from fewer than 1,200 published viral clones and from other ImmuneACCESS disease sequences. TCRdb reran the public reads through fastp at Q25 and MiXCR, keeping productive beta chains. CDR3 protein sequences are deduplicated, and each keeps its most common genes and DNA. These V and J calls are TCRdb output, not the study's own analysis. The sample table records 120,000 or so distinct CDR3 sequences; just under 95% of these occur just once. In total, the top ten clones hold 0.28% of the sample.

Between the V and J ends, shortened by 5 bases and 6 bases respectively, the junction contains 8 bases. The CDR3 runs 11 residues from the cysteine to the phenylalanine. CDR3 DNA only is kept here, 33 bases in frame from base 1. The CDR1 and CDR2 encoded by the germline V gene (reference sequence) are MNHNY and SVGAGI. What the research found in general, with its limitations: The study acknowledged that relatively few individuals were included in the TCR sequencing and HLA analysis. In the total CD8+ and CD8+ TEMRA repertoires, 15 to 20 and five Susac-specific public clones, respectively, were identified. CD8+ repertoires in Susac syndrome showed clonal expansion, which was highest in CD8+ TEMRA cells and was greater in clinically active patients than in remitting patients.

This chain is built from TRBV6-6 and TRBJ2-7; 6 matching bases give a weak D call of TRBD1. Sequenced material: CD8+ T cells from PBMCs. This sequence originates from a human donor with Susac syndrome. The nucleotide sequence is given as TGTGCCAGCAGTGCCAGGGGCGAGCAGTACTTC. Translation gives CASSARGEQYF.